A single sample gave rise to the 30 T cell receptor beta chains below, sequenced in a study of T cells after yellow fever vaccination. TCRdb used MiXCR to reprocess the 5' RACE reads, holding one entry per CDR3 protein. The sample lists 500,000 to 650,000 distinct CDR3 sequences; approximately 13% were seen once. The sample here was PBMCs, taken on the day of the yellow fever booster vaccination. Receptors were obtained from a man younger than 45 who received the YFV17D yellow fever vaccine.

The rearrangement links TRBV6-1 to TRBJ2-3, with TRBD2 identical over 10 bases. Per germline, CDR1 MNHNS and CDR2 SASEGT. The CDR3 is 14 amino acids. Trimming cost V 4 bases and J 4 bases; bases outside gene matches: 2. CDR3 sequence: CASSASGSSDTQYF. CDR3 in DNA: TGTGCCAGCAGTGCTAGCGGGAGTTCAGATACGCAGTATTTT.

This sequence joins TRBV5-1 and TRBJ2-7; 9 nucleotides match TRBD1. Germline-derived CDR1 and CDR2 are SGHRS and YFSETQ. The J segment lost 7 bases and the V segment lost 4 bases, leaving 12 bases of the junction unmatched. This CDR3 region has 15 residues. The CDR3 nucleotides read TGCGCCAGCAGCCATCCACAGGGGGCTGAAGGAGAGCAGTACTTC. This gives the protein CASSHPQGAEGEQYF. The full variable domain, rest sourced from reference TRBV5-1 and TRBJ2-7, is KAGVTQTPRYLIKTRGQQVTLSCSPISGHRSVSWYQQTPGQGLQFLFEYFSETQRNKGNFPGRFSGRQFSNSRSEMNVSTLELGDSALYLCASSHPQGAEGEQYFGPGTRLTVT.

This clonotype was seen a few times. The rearrangement joins TRBV20-1 to TRBJ2-1; 8 bases align to TRBD2. This CDR3 contains 15 residues. V was clipped by 5 bases and J by 1 base; unmatched bases: 7. Germline CDR1 is DFQATT and CDR2 is SNEGSKA (reference sequence). CDR3: CSAFQRERSYNEQFF. CDR3 nucleotide sequence: TGCAGTGCTTTCCAGCGGGAGAGATCCTACAATGAGCAGTTCTTC.

In this sample, this clonotype turned up a few times. The V call is TRBV28, the J call TRBJ2-7; D gene ambiguous. Germline CDR1 MDHEN, CDR2 SYDVKM. The CDR3 spans 12 residues. V was clipped by 5 bases and J by 2 bases, with 7 bases between them. In DNA form, the CDR3 reads TGTGCCAGCAGTGACTCGCCCTACGAGCAGTACTTC. Translated, it gives CASSDSPYEQYF.

The rearrangement links TRBV20-1 to TRBJ2-5; D is ambiguous. This CDR3 is 13 amino acids long. The germline gives CDR1 DFQATT, CDR2 SNEGSKA (reference sequence). The germline V and J ends were trimmed by 5 bases and 1 base, with 11 bases remaining between them. This CDR3 is CSAVRAGQETQYF. CDR3 bases: TGCAGTGCTGTCCGGGCCGGCCAAGAGACCCAGTACTTC.

The chain has TRBV14 and TRBJ2-7, with D hard to call. Trimming shortened V by 0 bases and J by 9 bases, and 12 bases separated the two germline ends. Looked up from germline, CDR1 is SGHDN and CDR2 is FVKESK. The CDR3 is made up of 13 amino acids. The CDR3 DNA follows: TGTGCCAGCAGCCAAGATTGGTCGGCCATGCAGTACTTC. The encoded protein is CASSQDWSAMQYF.

This clonotype was counted ten times or more. V usage is TRBV4-2 and J usage is TRBJ2-7; unclear D gene. CDR1 LGHNA and CDR2 YNFKEQ come from the germline V gene. V was pared by 0 bases and J by 0 bases, with 6 bases between. CDR3 length: 14 residues. CDR3 DNA sequence: TGTGCCAGCAGCCAAGACTATGCCTCCTACGAGCAGTACTTC. Amino acid sequence: CASSQDYASYEQYF.

The table lists this clonotype with many counts. This sequence joins TRBV6-1 and TRBJ2-7; D unclear. CDR1 and CDR2 from the germline V gene are MNHNS and SASEGT. V was clipped by 6 bases and J by 4 bases, with 13 bases between them. This CDR3 contains 13 residues. Here the CDR3 reads CASRHGPLYEQYF. The CDR3 DNA reads TGTGCCAGCAGACATGGACCCTTGTACGAGCAGTACTTC.

The chain joins TRBV5-5 to TRBJ2-5; the D gene is possibly TRBD2 (5 bases). V was clipped by 0 bases and J by 5 bases, with 14 bases between them. The CDR3 spans 15 residues. Germline CDR1 SGHKS, CDR2 YYEKEE (reference sequence). The CDR3: CASSLDVASRETQYF. The DNA of the CDR3 is TGTGCCAGCAGCTTGGATGTGGCTAGCAGGGAGACCCAGTACTTC. The whole variable domain, remainder taken from reference TRBV5-5 and TRBJ2-5, is DAGVTQSPTHLIKTRGQQVTLRCSPISGHKSVSWYQQVLGQGPQFIFQYYEKEERGRGNFPDRFSARQFPNYSSELNVNALLLGDSALYLCASSLDVASRETQYFGPGTRLLVL.

This chain links TRBV20-1 with TRBJ1-2, with a tentative D call TRBD1 (5 bases). The CDR3 length is 13 residues. Trimming removed 6 bases from V and 2 bases from J, with 13 bases in between. Germline CDR1 DFQATT, CDR2 SNEGSKA (reference sequence). CDR3 loop: CSAGPNGNYGYTF. CDR3 nucleotide sequence: TGCAGTGCGGGACCCAACGGGAACTATGGCTACACCTTC.

The chain recombines TRBV12-3 or TRBV12-4 with TRBJ1-2, with D possibly TRBD1 on 6 matching bases. This CDR3 spans 14 amino acids. Trimming removed 1 base at V and 4 bases at J, with 10 bases between. The CDR3 DNA is TGTGCCAGCAGTTTAGTGTCAGGGGCCTATGGCTACACCTTC. This codes for CASSLVSGAYGYTF.

V usage is TRBV12-3 or TRBV12-4 and J usage is TRBJ1-3, with D perhaps matching TRBD1 (6 bases). The CDR3 is 13 amino acids. Trimming stripped 3 bases from V and 8 bases from J, with 11 bases between. CDR3 region: CASSFGGPDTIYF. The CDR3 bases are TGTGCCAGCAGTTTTGGGGGGCCTGACACCATATATTTT.

The gene calls are TRBV27 and TRBJ2-1; 10 bases match TRBD2. The CDR3 sequence is 16 residues long. From germline, CDR1 is MNHEY and CDR2 SMNVEV (reference sequence). The trim removed 0 bases at V and 8 bases at J, leaving 7 bases unmatched. The CDR3 region has the DNA TGTGCCAGCAGTTTATCGGCTCTAGCGGGAGTCTATGAGCAGTTCTTC. Translating it yields CASSLSALAGVYEQFF.

There are a few counts of this clonotype. The J gene is TRBJ1-4, the V gene TRBV12-3 or TRBV12-4, with a tentative D call TRBD1 (5 bases). V was cut by 6 bases and J by 7 bases, with 12 bases left in between. CDR3 length: 13 amino acids. CDR3 sequence (DNA): TGTGCCAGCAGGGACTGGACAACTGAAAAACTGTTTTTT. Residues: CASRDWTTEKLFF.

The chain has TRBV19 and TRBJ2-2, with a weak D call TRBD1 (5 bases). Trimming removed 7 bases at V and 1 base at J, with 10 bases between. This CDR3 has 14 amino acids. Germline V gives CDR1 LNHDA, CDR2 SQIVND (reference sequence). The CDR3: CASTDQGNTGELFF. CDR3 coding DNA: TGTGCCAGTACCGATCAGGGGAACACCGGGGAGCTGTTTTTT.

This clonotype was seen a handful of times. The V gene is TRBV27, the J gene TRBJ2-7, with D unclear. This CDR3 spans 15 amino acids. Germline values: CDR1 MNHEY, CDR2 SMNVEV (reference sequence). The V gene lost 4 bases and the J gene lost 5 bases, with 18 bases spanning the gap. CDR3 residues: CASSSGTIGFDEQYF. The DNA of the CDR3 is TGTGCCAGCAGTTCAGGTACGATTGGTTTCGACGAGCAGTACTTC.

This clonotype has just a few counts. V gene TRBV7-3 combines with J gene TRBJ2-1; D ambiguous. The CDR3 contains 12 residues. The V gene's germline CDR1 is SGHTA and CDR2 FQGTGA. V shed 5 bases and J shed 9 bases, with 11 bases lying between them. DNA for the CDR3: TGTGCCAGCAGCCTCGATAGGAGTGAGCAGTTCTTC. Amino acids: CASSLDRSEQFF.

This clonotype showed up many times. V is TRBV7-9 and J is TRBJ2-3; D unresolved. In germline, CDR1 is SEHNR, CDR2 FQNEAQ (reference sequence). The germline V and J ends were trimmed by 5 bases and 6 bases, with 12 bases remaining between them. The CDR3 consists of 13 residues. In nucleotides, the CDR3 is TGTGCCAGCAGCCCTGATGAGAGGGATACGCAGTATTTT. Protein: CASSPDERDTQYF. Together with reference TRBV7-9 and TRBJ2-3, the CDR3 gives the full variable domain: DTGVSQNPRHKITKRGQNVTFRCDPISEHNRLYWYRQTLGQGPEFLTYFQNEAQLEKSRLLSDRFSAERPKGSFSTLEIQRTEQGDSAMYLCASSPDERDTQYFGPGTRLTVL.

This clonotype was counted only a few times. The chain joins TRBV7-3 to TRBJ2-2; the match to TRBD1 covers 7 bases. The CDR3 covers 14 residues. V shed 8 bases and J 6 bases; nucleotides not matched to a gene: 9. Germline values: CDR1 SGHTA, CDR2 FQGTGA. CDR3 loop: CASSRDSFSGELFF. DNA for the CDR3: TGTGCCAGCTCTCGGGACAGTTTTTCCGGGGAGCTGTTTTTT.

This clonotype occurred a few times. This rearrangement joins TRBV9 to TRBJ2-5, with 9 bases that match TRBD1. The CDR3 is made up of 17 amino acids. Germline CDR1 SGDLS, CDR2 YYNGEE. The V gene end was trimmed by 3 bases and the J gene end by 1 base; junction bases not matched to a gene: 10. Here the CDR3 reads CASSALPGQGIQETQYF. DNA for the CDR3: TGTGCCAGCAGCGCCCTCCCGGGACAGGGCATCCAAGAGACCCAGTACTTC.

This clonotype turned up a few times. The chain recombines TRBV3-1 with TRBJ2-3; D not resolved. The germline V gene has CDR1 LGHDT and CDR2 YNNKEL (reference sequence). CDR3 length: 14 amino acids. V was trimmed by 2 bases and J by 4 bases, leaving 10 bases between them. CDR3 DNA: TGTGCCAGCAGCCAACTAGGGCGGCCAGATACGCAGTATTTT. Its protein is CASSQLGRPDTQYF.

The chain links TRBV9 to TRBJ2-1; D remains ambiguous. The germline V gene encodes CDR1 SGDLS and CDR2 YYNGEE. V lost 4 bases and J lost 8, with 13 bases in between. The CDR3 sequence is 13 residues long. CDR3 nucleotides: TGTGCCAGCAGCCCCCCCCCGACGGATGAGCAGTTCTTC. Translated, it gives CASSPPPTDEQFF.

The chain links TRBV11-2 to TRBJ1-6; D is undetermined. The CDR3 has 14 residues. V was trimmed by 3 bases and J by 6 bases, leaving 9 bases between them. The V gene's germline CDR1 is SGHAT and CDR2 FQNNGV. The CDR3 coding sequence is TGTGCCAGCAGCTTGATGGAGGGTAATTCACCCCTCCACTTT. It is translated as CASSLMEGNSPLHF.

The table lists this clonotype with a few counts. This sequence joins TRBV3-1 and TRBJ2-7; D tentatively reads TRBD1 or TRBD2 (5 bases each). The CDR3 extends over 12 amino acids. Germline CDR1 LGHDT, CDR2 YNNKEL (reference sequence). The ends were cut back, 6 bases at V and 4 bases at J, with 10 bases in the middle. CDR3 DNA: TGTGCCAGCAGAGGGACGGAATACGAGCAGTACTTC. This translates into CASRGTEYEQYF.

This clonotype was counted only a few times. This chain connects TRBV7-8 to TRBJ2-2; 13 bases are shared with TRBD2. CDR1 SGHVS and CDR2 FQNEAQ come from the germline V gene. The CDR3 is 16 amino acids. J gave up 6 bases and V 5 bases, and 6 bases lay outside the gene matches. The CDR3 is CASSAKLAGGPGELFF. CDR3 DNA sequence: TGTGCCAGCAGCGCTAAACTAGCGGGAGGGCCCGGGGAGCTGTTTTTT.

The chain links TRBV7-9 to TRBJ2-7; possibly TRBD1 for D (7 bases). Trimming took 4 bases from V and 5 from J, leaving 15 bases between them. The CDR3 extends over 14 amino acids. Germline CDR1 SEHNR, CDR2 FQNEAQ (reference sequence). The CDR3 DNA follows: TGTGCCAGCAGCTGGGGAGCCAGGGGGGACGAGCAGTACTTC. Amino acid sequence: CASSWGARGDEQYF.

This clonotype was found a few times. The V and J genes are TRBV20-1 and TRBJ2-1; D perhaps matches TRBD2 (5 bases). The CDR3 spans 13 residues. V was pared by 8 bases and J by 4 bases, with 15 bases between. Germline CDR1 is DFQATT and CDR2 is SNEGSKA (reference sequence). The CDR3 coding sequence is TGCAGTCCGGAGGTGCCGGTTTACAATGAGCAGTTCTTC. Its protein product is CSPEVPVYNEQFF.

This clonotype was observed a handful of times. The genes are TRBV10-2 and TRBJ2-3; maybe TRBD1 (6 bases). The CDR3 spans 13 residues. CDR1 WSHSY and CDR2 SAAADI come from the germline V gene. Trimming stripped 7 bases from V and 6 bases from J, with 14 bases between. The CDR3 region has the DNA TGCGCCAGCAATTCTTTAACAGGGGATACGCAGTATTTT. This gives the protein CASNSLTGDTQYF.

The sample holds many counts of this clonotype. The chain employs TRBV7-9 and TRBJ2-5; D remains unclear. Germline CDR1 SEHNR, CDR2 FQNEAQ (reference sequence). The CDR3 is 12 amino acids. V was clipped by 3 bases and J by 5 bases, with 7 bases between them. Written as DNA, the CDR3 is TGTGCCAGCAGCTTTGACGGGGAGACCCAGTACTTC. Its protein product is CASSFDGETQYF. The full variable domain, in which reference TRBV7-9 and TRBJ2-5 provide the parts outside the CDR3, is DTGVSQNPRHKITKRGQNVTFRCDPISEHNRLYWYRQTLGQGPEFLTYFQNEAQLEKSRLLSDRFSAERPKGSFSTLEIQRTEQGDSAMYLCASSFDGETQYFGPGTRLLVL.

This clonotype was seen a handful of times. The V and J genes are TRBV10-3 and TRBJ2-3; 8 nucleotides align to TRBD1. Germline values: CDR1 ENHRY, CDR2 SYGVKD. This CDR3 contains 14 residues. After removal of 6 bases from V and 3 bases from J, the junction contained 5 bases not matched to a gene. Here the CDR3 reads CAIRDRGNTDTQYF. CDR3 bases: TGTGCCATCAGAGACAGGGGTAATACAGATACGCAGTATTTT.